The clone carrying this T cell receptor beta chain has ten or more counts. Its antigen is currently unknown. Between the trimmed V and J ends, which lost 2 bases and 7 bases, there was a span of 11 bases. Germline CDR1 and CDR2: MGHDK and SYGVNS. The CDR3 runs to 13 residues. Genomic DNA served as template for TCR beta VDJ and CDR3 profiling. TCRdb independently ran MiXCR on the reads; one entry per CDR3 protein. The sample lists under 200,000 distinct CDR3 sequences; roughly 40% were seen once. This sample stems from a study of CD8+CD57+ T cells in acquired aplastic anemia. Overall study context: On average, sorted CD4+ and CD8+ cells gave about 2.9 ug of DNA. Among healthy donors, CD4+ cells averaged approximately 11 million reads.

Study-wide findings and caveats: Found in both controls and patients were around 31 CD8+ CDR3 sequences.

Material for sequencing was sorted CD4+, CD8+, or CD8+CD57+ T cells (not recorded which) from PBMCs. This chain joins TRBV25-1 and TRBJ1-2; D may be TRBD1 (5 bases). The clonotype originates from a human donor in good health. This chain's CDR3 is CASSEQRTTGYTF. CDR3 nucleotides: TGTGCCAGCAGTGAACAGAGGACAACTGGCTACACCTTC.